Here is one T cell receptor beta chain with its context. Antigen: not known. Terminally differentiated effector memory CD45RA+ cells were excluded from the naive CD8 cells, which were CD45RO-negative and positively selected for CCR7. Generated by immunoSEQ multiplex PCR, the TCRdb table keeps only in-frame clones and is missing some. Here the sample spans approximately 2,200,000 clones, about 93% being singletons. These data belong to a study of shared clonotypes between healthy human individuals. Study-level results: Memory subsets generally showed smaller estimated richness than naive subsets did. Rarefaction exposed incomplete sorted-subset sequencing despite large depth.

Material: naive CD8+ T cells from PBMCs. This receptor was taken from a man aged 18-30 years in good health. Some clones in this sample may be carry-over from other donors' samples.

CDR3 protein: CASSGDIFNQPQHF. The CDR3 DNA follows: TGTGCCAGCAGTGGGGACATATTCAATCAGCCCCAGCATTTT. The J gene is TRBJ1-5, the V gene TRBV2; D may be TRBD1 (6 bases). Trimming shortened V by 4 bases and J by 3 bases, and 10 bases separated the two germline ends. Per germline, CDR1 SNHLY and CDR2 FYNNEI. CDR3 length: 14 amino acids.